This TCR beta chain is drawn from a study of shared clonotypes between healthy human individuals. Study observations and caveats: With four donors compared, 4.5% to 6.5% of naive CD4 clonotypes were shared.

As concerns this clone: The target antigen is unknown.

CDR1 and CDR2 (germline): SGHTA, FQGNSA. V lost 5 bases and J 8 bases, leaving 10 bases between the germline ends. This CDR3 region has 12 residues. Data came from immunoSEQ multiplex PCR; TCRdb stores just in-frame clones and leaves some out. The sample has approximately 1.4 million clones, approximately 98% seen once. The chain links TRBV7-2 to TRBJ2-4; D is undetermined. The sequence derives from a man aged 30 to 45 in good health. Sequencing was done on a sample of naive CD4+ T cells sorted from blood. Subset defined: CD45RA+ positively selected. CDR3 in amino acids: CASSRESDIQYF. The CDR3, as DNA: TGTGCCAGCAGCCGAGAGAGCGACATTCAGTACTTC.